Listed below are T cell receptor beta chains from one sample, sequenced in a study of cytomegalovirus exposure and HLA in healthy donors. Clones were read by immunoSEQ multiplex PCR, and TCRdb kept only the in-frame ones, dropping some. The sample data list tens of thousands of clones. Sample: PBMCs. The receptors shown here come from a woman aged 40-49 years in good health and CMV-seropositive. Each CDR3 is given with its conserved first and last residue. D genes are given only for firm matches.

CDR3 protein: CASVDGEETQYF; CDR3 DNA: TGTGCCAGCGTCGACGGGGAGGAGACCCAGTACTTC; D gene: NA; J gene: TRBJ2-5; V gene: TRBV2
CDR3 protein: CASSPRRRNTGELFF; CDR3 DNA: TGTGCCAGCTCACCTAGACGGAGGAACACCGGGGAGCTGTTTTTT; D gene: NA; J gene: TRBJ2-2; V gene: TRBV18
CDR3 protein: CASRRGGQNIQYF; CDR3 DNA: TGTGCCAGCAGGAGAGGCGGCCAAAACATTCAGTACTTC; D gene: NA; J gene: TRBJ2-4; V gene: TRBV6-6
CDR3 protein: CASSQDWGGDTGELFF; CDR3 DNA: TGCGCCAGCAGCCAAGATTGGGGGGGGGACACCGGGGAGCTGTTTTTT; D gene: TRBD2; J gene: TRBJ2-2; V gene: TRBV4-3
CDR3 protein: CASSPGGGGYGYTF; CDR3 DNA: TGTGCCAGCAGCCCGGGGGGCGGGGGCTATGGCTACACCTTC; D gene: NA; J gene: TRBJ1-2; V gene: TRBV9
CDR3 protein: CASTGTVSYNEQFF; CDR3 DNA: TGCGCCAGCACCGGGACAGTCTCCTACAATGAGCAGTTCTTC; D gene: TRBD1; J gene: TRBJ2-1; V gene: TRBV23-1
CDR3 protein: CASNPNTGVQETQYF; CDR3 DNA: TGTGCCAGCAACCCTAATACAGGGGTCCAAGAGACCCAGTACTTC; D gene: TRBD1; J gene: TRBJ2-5; V gene: TRBV28
CDR3 protein: CSVHKQGVNTEAFF; CDR3 DNA: TGCAGCGTTCATAAGCAGGGGGTGAACACTGAAGCTTTCTTT; D gene: TRBD1; J gene: TRBJ1-1; V gene: TRBV29-1
CDR3 protein: CASSRGLGNEQYF; CDR3 DNA: TGTGCCAGCAGCCGGGGACTAGGAAACGAGCAGTACTTC; D gene: TRBD2; J gene: TRBJ2-7; V gene: TRBV4-2
CDR3 protein: CASSLGDTPGNTIYF; CDR3 DNA: TGCGCCAGCAGCTTGGGGGACACACCTGGAAACACCATATATTTT; D gene: NA; J gene: TRBJ1-3; V gene: TRBV5-1
CDR3 protein: CASSPGEWTDTQYF; CDR3 DNA: TGTGCCAGCAGCCCGGGAGAGTGGACAGATACGCAGTATTTT; D gene: NA; J gene: TRBJ2-3; V gene: TRBV7-9
CDR3 protein: CSVLDSGNEQFF; CDR3 DNA: TGCAGCGTCCTCGATTCGGGCAATGAGCAGTTCTTC; D gene: NA; J gene: TRBJ2-1; V gene: TRBV29-1
CDR3 protein: CASSFSGADNEQFF; CDR3 DNA: TGTGCCAGCAGTTTTAGCGGGGCAGACAATGAGCAGTTCTTC; D gene: TRBD2; J gene: TRBJ2-1; V gene: TRBV6-6
CDR3 protein: CASSIGYRQGSGYTF; CDR3 DNA: TGTGCCAGTAGTATAGGTTACAGGCAAGGAAGTGGCTACACCTTC; D gene: NA; J gene: TRBJ1-2; V gene: TRBV19
CDR3 protein: CAWTGDHNEKLFF; CDR3 DNA: TGTGCCTGGACGGGGGACCATAATGAAAAACTGTTTTTT; D gene: NA; J gene: TRBJ1-4; V gene: TRBV30
CDR3 protein: CASSEHTGNTEAFF; CDR3 DNA: TGTGCCAGCAGTGAACATACTGGGAACACTGAAGCTTTCTTT; D gene: NA; J gene: TRBJ1-1; V gene: TRBV6-1
CDR3 protein: CASSVSPLDGYEQYF; CDR3 DNA: TGTGCCAGTAGCGTGAGCCCCCTAGACGGCTACGAGCAGTACTTC; D gene: NA; J gene: TRBJ2-7; V gene: TRBV19
CDR3 protein: CATTNYGSREQFF; CDR3 DNA: TGTGCCACCACAAACTACGGGTCACGGGAGCAGTTCTTC; D gene: NA; J gene: TRBJ2-1; V gene: TRBV2
CDR3 protein: CASSWVRTSGRTDTQYF; CDR3 DNA: TGCGCCAGCAGCTGGGTCAGGACTAGCGGGAGGACAGATACGCAGTATTTT; D gene: TRBD2; J gene: TRBJ2-3; V gene: TRBV5-1
CDR3 protein: CSVVGLGAGVRNEQFF; CDR3 DNA: TGCAGCGTTGTGGGACTAGGGGCGGGAGTGAGGAATGAGCAGTTCTTC; D gene: TRBD2; J gene: TRBJ2-1; V gene: TRBV29-1
CDR3 protein: CANSGGQGEPGANVLTF; CDR3 DNA: TGTGCCAACTCTGGAGGACAGGGGGAGCCTGGGGCCAACGTCCTGACTTTC; D gene: TRBD1; J gene: TRBJ2-6; V gene: TRBV2
CDR3 protein: CASSFSGTGDGYTF; CDR3 DNA: TGTGCCAGCTCTTTCTCCGGGACAGGGGATGGCTACACCTTC; D gene: TRBD1; J gene: TRBJ1-2; V gene: TRBV18
CDR3 protein: CASSIRDQETQYF; CDR3 DNA: TGTGCCAGCAGCATCCGGGATCAAGAGACCCAGTACTTC; D gene: NA; J gene: TRBJ2-5; V gene: TRBV14
CDR3 protein: CASSQTYRNLMNTEAFF; CDR3 DNA: TGTGCCAGTTCCCAGACGTACAGAAATCTAATGAACACTGAAGCTTTCTTT; D gene: NA; J gene: TRBJ1-1; V gene: TRBV19
CDR3 protein: CASSRPNRGSYEQYF; CDR3 DNA: TGTGCCAGCAGTAGGCCCAACAGGGGATCCTACGAGCAGTACTTC; D gene: TRBD1; J gene: TRBJ2-7; V gene: TRBV6-5